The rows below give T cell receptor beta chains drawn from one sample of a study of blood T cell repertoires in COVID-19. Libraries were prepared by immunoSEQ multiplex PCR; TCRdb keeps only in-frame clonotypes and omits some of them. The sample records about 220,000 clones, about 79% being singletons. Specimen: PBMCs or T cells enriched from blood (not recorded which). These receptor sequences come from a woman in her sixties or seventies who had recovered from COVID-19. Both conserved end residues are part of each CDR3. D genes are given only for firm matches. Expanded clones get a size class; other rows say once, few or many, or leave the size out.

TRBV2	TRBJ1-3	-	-	TGTGCCAGCAGTGAGAGCAGGGCCGGAAACACCATATATTTT	CASSESRAGNTIYF
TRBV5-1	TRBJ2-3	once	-	TGCGCCAGCAGGCTGTCAGTGGTAGCAAGCACAGATACGCAGTATTTT	CASRLSVVASTDTQYF
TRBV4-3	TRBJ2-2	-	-	TGCGCCAGCAGCCAAGATAGTTCCGGGGGGAACACCGGGGAGCTGTTTTTT	CASSQDSSGGNTGELFF
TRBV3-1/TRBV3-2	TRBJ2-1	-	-	TGTGCCAGCAGCCAAGATGGCAGGGGTAATGAGCAGTTCTTC	CASSQDGRGNEQFF
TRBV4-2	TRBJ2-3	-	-	TGTGCCAGCAGCCAGGAGATCACAGATACGCAGTATTTT	CASSQEITDTQYF
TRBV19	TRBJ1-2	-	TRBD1	TGTGCCAGTAGTTCCGGGACAGGTATATATGGCTACACCTTC	CASSSGTGIYGYTF
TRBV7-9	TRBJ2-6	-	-	TGTGCCAGCAGCCACCGCGGGGGGGCCAACGTCCTGACTTTC	CASSHRGGANVLTF
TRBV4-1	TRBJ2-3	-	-	TGCGCCAGCAGCCCGACTAGTTTAGATACGCAGTATTTT	CASSPTSLDTQYF
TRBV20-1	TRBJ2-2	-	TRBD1	TGCAGTGCTAGTAGACAGGGGACCGGGGAGCTGTTTTTT	CSASRQGTGELFF
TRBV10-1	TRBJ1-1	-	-	TGCGCCAGCAGTGAGTCCAGGTCGCACACTGAAGCTTTCTTT	CASSESRSHTEAFF
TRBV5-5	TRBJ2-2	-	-	TGTGCCAGCAGCTTGGATTACAGGAACACCGGGGAGCTGTTTTTT	CASSLDYRNTGELFF
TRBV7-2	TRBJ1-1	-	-	TGTGCCAGCAGCTTGAGGAGACAGTGGGGGAACACTGAAGCTTTCTTT	CASSLRRQWGNTEAFF
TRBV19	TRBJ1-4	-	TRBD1	TGTGCCAGTAGCAACCCCCGGGACAGGGACGGGGAAAAACTGTTTTTT	CASSNPRDRDGEKLFF
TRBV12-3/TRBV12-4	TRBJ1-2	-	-	TGTGCCAGCAGTTTATCGCAGGGAGGTGGCTACACCTTC	CASSLSQGGGYTF
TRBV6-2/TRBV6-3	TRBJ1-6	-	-	TGTGCCAGCAGTTACGCGGACAGTTATTCACCCCTCCACTTT	CASSYADSYSPLHF
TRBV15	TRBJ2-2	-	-	TGTGGCTTCAGTGGCACCGGGGAGCTGTTTTTT	CGFSGTGELFF
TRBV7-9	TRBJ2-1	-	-	TGTGCCAGCAGCTTAACACAGGGATTGAACAATGAGCAGTTCTTC	CASSLTQGLNNEQFF
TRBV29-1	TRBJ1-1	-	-	TGCAGCGTTAAGGAGACTGAAGCTTTCTTT	CSVKETEAFF
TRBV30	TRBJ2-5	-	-	TGTGCCTGGAGTGGGACCCGCCGGGGAGAGACCCAGTACTTC	CAWSGTRRGETQYF
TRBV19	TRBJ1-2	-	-	TGTGCCAGTAGCATTGCAGGGTTCAGCGCACTCAGAGGGGGCTATGGCTACACCTTC	CASSIAGFSALRGGYGYTF
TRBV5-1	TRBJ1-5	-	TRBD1	TGCGCCAGCAGCCCCGGACAGGGTAGCAATCAGCCCCAGCATTTT	CASSPGQGSNQPQHF
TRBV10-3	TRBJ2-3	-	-	TGTGCCATCATGACAGATTTAAGCACAGATACGCAGTATTTT	CAIMTDLSTDTQYF
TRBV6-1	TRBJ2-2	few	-	TGTGCCAGCAGGCCCAACTCAGGGGCAAACGGGGAGCTGTTTTTT	CASRPNSGANGELFF
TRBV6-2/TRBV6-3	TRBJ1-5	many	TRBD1	TGTGCCAGCAGTCAAGACAGGGGAGATCAGCCCCAGCATTTT	CASSQDRGDQPQHF
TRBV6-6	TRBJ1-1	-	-	TGTGCCAGCAGTTGGCAGGCTCTGTCTGAAGCTTTCTTT	CASSWQALSEAFF
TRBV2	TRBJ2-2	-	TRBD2	TGTGCCAGCAGCCGTGAGACTAGCGTCGTCACCGGGGAGCTGTTTTTT	CASSRETSVVTGELFF
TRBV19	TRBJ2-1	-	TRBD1	TGTGCCAGTAGGTTCACGCCCGGGACAGGGGGCTCTGAGCAGTTCTTC	CASRFTPGTGGSEQFF
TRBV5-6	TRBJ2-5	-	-	TGTGCCAGCAGCTTGTATGGGCCCACAGAGACCCAGTACTTC	CASSLYGPTETQYF
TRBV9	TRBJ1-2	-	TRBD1	TGTGCCAGCAGCGTAGAAGGACAGGGCAGTTATGGCTACACCTTC	CASSVEGQGSYGYTF
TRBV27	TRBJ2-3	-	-	TGTGCCAGCAGAACCTTGAGGCAAGATACGCAGTATTTT	CASRTLRQDTQYF
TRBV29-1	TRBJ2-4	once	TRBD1	TGCAGCGTTGATTCTGGGACAGCAGCCAAAAACATTCAGTACTTC	CSVDSGTAAKNIQYF
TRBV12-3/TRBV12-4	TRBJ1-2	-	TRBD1	TGTGCCAGCAGTCGGGACAGCCCTTCTTCCGGGCACTTC	CASSRDSPSSGHF
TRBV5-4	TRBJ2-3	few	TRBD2	TGTGCCAGCAGACGAGGGACTAGCGGGGGCCGGGGGTATTTT	CASRRGTSGGRGYF
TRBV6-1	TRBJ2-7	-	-	TGTGCCAGCAGTGCAGCCGGGACTCAGTACGAGCAGTACTTC	CASSAAGTQYEQYF
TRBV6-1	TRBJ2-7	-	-	TGTGCCAGCAGTGAGTTCGGCCAGGGAGGTTCTTCATCCTACGAGCAGTACTTC	CASSEFGQGGSSSYEQYF
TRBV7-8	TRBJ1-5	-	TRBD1	TGTGCCAGCAGCGTGGACAGGGGATATCATCAGCCCCAGCATTTT	CASSVDRGYHQPQHF
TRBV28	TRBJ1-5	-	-	TGTGCCAGCCTTCTTAACAGGGGCAATCAGCCCCAGCATTTT	CASLLNRGNQPQHF
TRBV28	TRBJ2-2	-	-	TGTGCCAGCAGTTTTTCCGGGAACACCGGGGAGCTGTTTTTT	CASSFSGNTGELFF
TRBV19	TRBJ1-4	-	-	TGTGCCAGTAGGTCAGGGGTAAATGAAAAACTGTTTTTT	CASRSGVNEKLFF
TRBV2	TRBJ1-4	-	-	TGTGCCAGCAGGGAAATCAGAGGGAGGCCTAATGAAAAACTGTTTTTT	CASREIRGRPNEKLFF
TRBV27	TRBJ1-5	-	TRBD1	TGTGCCAGCAGTTTAAAGGCGACAGGGTTTACCCAGCCCCAGCATTTT	CASSLKATGFTQPQHF
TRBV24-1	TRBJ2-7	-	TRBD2	TGTGCCACCAGTGATTTGCTAGCGGGGGACCACTCCTACGAGCAGTACTTC	CATSDLLAGDHSYEQYF
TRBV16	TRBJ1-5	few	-	TGTGCCAGCAGCCAAGCGTCTGGTCAGCCCCAGCATTTT	CASSQASGQPQHF
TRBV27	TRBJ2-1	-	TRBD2	TGTGCCAGCAGTTTACTAGCGGGATGGAATGAGCAGTTCTTC	CASSLLAGWNEQFF
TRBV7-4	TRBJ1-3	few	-	TGTGCCAGCAGGGGGACAAGAACAGGGTGGTCTGGAAACACCATATATTTT	CASRGTRTGWSGNTIYF
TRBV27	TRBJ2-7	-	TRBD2	TGTGCCAGCAGTTTAGCGGGAGCGTCCGAGCAGTACTTC	CASSLAGASEQYF
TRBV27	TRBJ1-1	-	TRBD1	TGTGCCAGCAAGCTCGACAGGGTCACTGAAGCTTTCTTT	CASKLDRVTEAFF
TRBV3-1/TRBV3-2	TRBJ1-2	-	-	TGTGCCAGCAGCCACCTGAGAGGGTCCGGGGATCCTCCGGGTGGCTACACCTTC	CASSHLRGSGDPPGGYTF
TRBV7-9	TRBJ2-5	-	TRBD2	TGTGCCAGCAGCTTACTAGCGGGGAACCAAGAGACCCAGTACTTC	CASSLLAGNQETQYF
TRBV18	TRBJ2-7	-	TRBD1	TGTGCCAGCTCACCACCGGGACAGAGCTACGAGCAGTACTTC	CASSPPGQSYEQYF
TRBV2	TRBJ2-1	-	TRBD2	TGTGCCAGCAGTGTGGTTAGCGGGAGGACGACTGAGCAGTTCTTC	CASSVVSGRTTEQFF
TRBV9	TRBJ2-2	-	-	TGTGCCAGCAGCGTAGCAGGGGCGAGCACCGGGGAGCTGTTTTTT	CASSVAGASTGELFF
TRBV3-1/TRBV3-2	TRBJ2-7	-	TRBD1	TGTGCCAGCAGCCAACCGGGACAGATCTACGAGCAGTACTTC	CASSQPGQIYEQYF
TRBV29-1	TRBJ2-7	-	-	TGCAGCGTTGAAAGTATACACTCCTACGAGCAGTACTTC	CSVESIHSYEQYF
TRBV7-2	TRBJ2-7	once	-	TGTGCCAGCAGCTTACAGACCTACGAGCAGTACTTC	CASSLQTYEQYF
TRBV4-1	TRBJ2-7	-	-	TGCGCCAGCAGCCAAGAGGGGGGGCGGACCCAGGACGAGCAGTACTTC	CASSQEGGRTQDEQYF
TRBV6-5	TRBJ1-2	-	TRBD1	TGTGCCAGCAGCACAGGGGTCAATGGCTACACCTTC	CASSTGVNGYTF
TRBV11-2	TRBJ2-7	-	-	TGTGCCAGCAGCTCCCCGCGGACTCTGGCGACATCCTACGAGCAGTACTTC	CASSSPRTLATSYEQYF